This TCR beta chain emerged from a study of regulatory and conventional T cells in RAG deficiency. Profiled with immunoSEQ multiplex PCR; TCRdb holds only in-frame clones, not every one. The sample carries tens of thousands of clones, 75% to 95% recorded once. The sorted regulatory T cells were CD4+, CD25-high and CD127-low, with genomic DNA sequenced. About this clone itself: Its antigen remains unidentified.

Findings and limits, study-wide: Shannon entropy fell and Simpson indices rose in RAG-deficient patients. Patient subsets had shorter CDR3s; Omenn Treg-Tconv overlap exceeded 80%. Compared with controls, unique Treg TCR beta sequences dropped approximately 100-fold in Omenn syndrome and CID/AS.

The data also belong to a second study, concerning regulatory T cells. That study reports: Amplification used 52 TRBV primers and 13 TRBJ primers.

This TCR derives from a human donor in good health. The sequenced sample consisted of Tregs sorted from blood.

The CDR3 nucleotides read TGTGCCATCAGTGGCAGGGGTTCCGACACTGAAGCTTTCTTT. Protein: CAISGRGSDTEAFF. The chain links TRBV10-3 to TRBJ1-1, with D tentatively TRBD1 (6 bases). Trimming took off 4 bases at V and 3 bases at J, with 12 bases between the two ends. There are 14 residues in the CDR3. Germline V gene sequence: CDR1 ENHRY, CDR2 SYGVKD.